This T cell receptor beta chain is drawn from a study of control samples from healthy donors and cancer patients. Germline loops: CDR1 MGHRA, CDR2 YSYEKL. The CDR3 has 15 amino acids. V gave up 1 base and J gave up 10 bases, with 14 bases separating them. Libraries were prepared by immunoSEQ multiplex PCR; TCRdb keeps only in-frame clonotypes and omits some of them. The top ten hold about 2.9% of the sample, which has some 120,000 clones, more than 70% seen once. The sequence was collected from a man in his sixties in good health. Sequenced input: blood. V usage is TRBV4-1 and J usage is TRBJ1-6, with a possible D match to TRBD1 (5 bases). The CDR3 protein is CASSQAPGYGSPLHF. As DNA, the CDR3 is TGCGCCAGCAGCCAAGCTCCAGGGTATGGCTCACCCCTCCACTTT.